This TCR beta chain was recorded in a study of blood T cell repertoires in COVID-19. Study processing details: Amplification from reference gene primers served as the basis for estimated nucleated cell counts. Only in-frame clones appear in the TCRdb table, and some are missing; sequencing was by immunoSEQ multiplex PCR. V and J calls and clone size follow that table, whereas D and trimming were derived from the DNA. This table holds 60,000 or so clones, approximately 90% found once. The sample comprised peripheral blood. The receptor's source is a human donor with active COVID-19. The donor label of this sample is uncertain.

CDR3 in DNA: TGCGCCAGCAGCCATCTTCCCGGGACGGGGGGGGCGAACACTGAAGCTTTCTTT. Its translation is CASSHLPGTGGANTEAFF. The genes are TRBV4-3 and TRBJ1-1, with a weak D call TRBD1 (6 bases). V was cut by 3 bases and J by 1 base, with 21 bases left in between. CDR1 is LGHNA and CDR2 is YSLEER in the germline V gene. There are 18 residues in the CDR3.